This T cell receptor (beta chain) was captured by sequencing in a study of PD-1 blockade in classical Hodgkin lymphoma. Unmatched junction bases numbered 5, after V lost 1 base and J lost 5 bases. This CDR3 comprises 15 residues. Germline-derived CDR1 and CDR2 are SGHTA and FQGNSA. Study-wide findings and caveats: Newly diagnosed patients reportedly trailed healthy donors in baseline TCR diversity. No one has yet defined what causes the repertoire differences, which may be disease activity or prior therapy. Complete responders showed a baseline diversity that resembled the diversity of newly diagnosed patients.

Comment on this clone: Its antigen is unidentified.

Repertoires were generated with immunoSEQ multiplex PCR, while TCRdb's copy carries only in-frame clones and drops some. The sample includes under 13,000 clones, 74% seen only once; the top ten take approximately 3.2%. Stated time point: cycle 4 day 1 (C4D1), after less than seven weeks of nivolumab. All the patients suffered relapse after autologous stem cell transplantation, and brentuximab vedotin exposure differed. CD4+ T cells were purified from thawed PBMCs by magnetic negative selection. Complete response, partial response or progressive disease made up the best responses. The clonotype comes from a human donor with classical Hodgkin lymphoma. The sequencing here drew on CD4+ T cells from blood, taken before the fourth cycle of nivolumab. The chain is built from TRBV7-2 and TRBJ2-7, with TRBD1 identical over 10 bases. CDR3 region: CASSLGPGQGNEQYF. The DNA for the CDR3 is TGTGCCAGCAGCTTAGGCCCGGGACAGGGGAACGAGCAGTACTTC.